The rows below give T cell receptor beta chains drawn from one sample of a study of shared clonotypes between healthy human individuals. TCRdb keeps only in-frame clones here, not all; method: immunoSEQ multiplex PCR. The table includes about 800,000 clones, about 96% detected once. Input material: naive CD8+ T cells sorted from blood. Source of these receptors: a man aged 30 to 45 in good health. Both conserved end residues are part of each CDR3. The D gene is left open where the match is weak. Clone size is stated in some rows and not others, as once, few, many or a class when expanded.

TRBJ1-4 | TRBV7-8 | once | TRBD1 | TGTGCCAGCAGCGGAGGACAGGGGGATGAAAAACTGTTTTTT | CASSGGQGDEKLFF
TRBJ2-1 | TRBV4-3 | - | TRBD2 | TGCGCCAGCAGCCAAGGGCCTAGCGGAGATGAGCAGTTCTTC | CASSQGPSGDEQFF
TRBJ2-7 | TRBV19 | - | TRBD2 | TGTGCCAGTAGGTCTAGCGGGAGCTCTTACGAGCAGTACTTC | CASRSSGSSYEQYF
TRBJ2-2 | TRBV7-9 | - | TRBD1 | TGTGCCAGCAGCCGAAATTCGGGACAGCCGAACACCGGGGAGCTGTTTTTT | CASSRNSGQPNTGELFF
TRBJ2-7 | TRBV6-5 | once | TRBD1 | TGTGCCAGCAGTTACGGGACAGGACTATCCTACGAGCAGTACTTC | CASSYGTGLSYEQYF
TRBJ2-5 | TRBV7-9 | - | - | TGTGCCAGCAGTTTCCAAGAGACCCAGTACTTC | CASSFQETQYF
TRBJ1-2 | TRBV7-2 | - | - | TGTGCCAGCAGCCTTTGGGGGATAACAGGGTATGGCTACACCTTC | CASSLWGITGYGYTF
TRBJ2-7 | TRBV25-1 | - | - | TGTGCCAGCAGTGAATCTCGCCTAGCGAGATCCTACGAGCAGTACTTC | CASSESRLARSYEQYF
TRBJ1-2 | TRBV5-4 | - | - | TGTGCCAGCAGCACTACAGGGAATTATGGCTACACCTTC | CASSTTGNYGYTF
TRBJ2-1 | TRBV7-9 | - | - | TGTGCCAGCAGCACCGGGGGAGCCTTCTACAATGAGCAGTTCTTC | CASSTGGAFYNEQFF
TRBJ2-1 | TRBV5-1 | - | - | TGCGCCAGCAGCTTGTTTACAGGCTCCCAGCAGTTCTTC | CASSLFTGSQQFF
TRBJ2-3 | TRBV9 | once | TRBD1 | TGTGCCAGCAGCGTCGACAGGGGCACAGATACGCAGTATTTT | CASSVDRGTDTQYF
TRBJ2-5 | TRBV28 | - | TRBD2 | TGTGCCAGCAGTTGGGATTCTAGCGGGAGGGTATCTAGGGAGACCCAGTACTTC | CASSWDSSGRVSRETQYF
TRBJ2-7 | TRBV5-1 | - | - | TGCGCCAGCAGCTTTTTCGAGGCCGTCCACGAGCAGTACTTC | CASSFFEAVHEQYF
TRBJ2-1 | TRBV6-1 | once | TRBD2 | TGTGCCAGCAGTGAGGGGGGACTAGCGGAATACAATGAGCAGTTCTTC | CASSEGGLAEYNEQFF
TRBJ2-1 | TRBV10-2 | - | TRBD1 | TGCGCCAGCGAGGCCGGGACAGACAACAATGAGCAGTTCTTC | CASEAGTDNNEQFF
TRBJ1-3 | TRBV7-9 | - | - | TGTGCCAGCAGCTTAGCCATCCTGATCGACGAGAGCTCTGGAAACACCATATATTTT | CASSLAILIDESSGNTIYF
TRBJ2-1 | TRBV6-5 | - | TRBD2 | TGTGCCAGCAGTAGACTAGCAGTCCTCAATGAGCAGTTCTTC | CASSRLAVLNEQFF
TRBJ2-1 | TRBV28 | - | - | TGTGCCAGCAGTATCTACTCAGGCCGTGACAATGAGCAGTTCTTC | CASSIYSGRDNEQFF
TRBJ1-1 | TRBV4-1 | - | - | TGCGCCAGCAGCCAAGAATCGGGGGCCGCTGAAGCTTTCTTT | CASSQESGAAEAFF
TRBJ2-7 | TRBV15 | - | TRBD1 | TGTGCCACCAGCAGAGATCGCGGGACAGGTTCCTACGAGCAGTACTTC | CATSRDRGTGSYEQYF
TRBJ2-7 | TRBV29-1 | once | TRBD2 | TGCAGCGTCTTGACTAGCGGGAGGAACTACGAGCAGTACTTC | CSVLTSGRNYEQYF
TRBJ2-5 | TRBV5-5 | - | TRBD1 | TGTGCCAGCAGTACCGGACAGGGGAGGGAGACCCAGTACTTC | CASSTGQGRETQYF
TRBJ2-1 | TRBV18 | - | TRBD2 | TGTGCCAGCTCACTAGTATCCCCCGGGAAGCGGGGCAATGAGCAGTTCTTC | CASSLVSPGKRGNEQFF
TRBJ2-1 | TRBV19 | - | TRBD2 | TGTGCCAGTAGTCCAAATAGCGGGGCGTACAATGAGCAGTTCTTC | CASSPNSGAYNEQFF
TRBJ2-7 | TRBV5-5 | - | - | TGTGCCAGCAGCTTAGAGGGATCGGTTTACGAGCAGTACTTC | CASSLEGSVYEQYF
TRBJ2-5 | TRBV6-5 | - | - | TGTGCCAGCAGTTACTCCGAACGGGAGACCCAGTACTTC | CASSYSERETQYF
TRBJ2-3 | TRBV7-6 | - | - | TGTGCCAGCAGCTTAAGTCTCCCAGGCACCAGCACAGATACGCAGTATTTT | CASSLSLPGTSTDTQYF
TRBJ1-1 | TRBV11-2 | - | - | TGTGCCAGCAGCCAAACAGGGCTGGGCACTGAAGCTTTCTTT | CASSQTGLGTEAFF
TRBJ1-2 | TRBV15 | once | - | TGTGCCACCAGCATGCAGGGTCATGGCTACACCTTC | CATSMQGHGYTF
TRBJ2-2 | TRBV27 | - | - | TGTGCCAGCAGTTACGCGACTCACACCGGGGAGCTGTTTTTT | CASSYATHTGELFF
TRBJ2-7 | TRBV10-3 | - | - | TGTGCCATCAGTGGGACGGGGGAGCCCATCAACGAGCAGTACTTC | CAISGTGEPINEQYF
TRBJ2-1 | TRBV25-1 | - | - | TGTGCCAGCAGTGAGATGGGACAAATCACCTACAATGAGCAGTTCTTC | CASSEMGQITYNEQFF
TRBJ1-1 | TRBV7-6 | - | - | TGTGCCAGCAGCAGGGACACCGGTTACTTAAACACTGAAGCTTTCTTT | CASSRDTGYLNTEAFF
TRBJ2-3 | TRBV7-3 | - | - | TGTGCCAGCAGCTCCACGGGCCCCCGGTCAGATACGCAGTATTTT | CASSSTGPRSDTQYF
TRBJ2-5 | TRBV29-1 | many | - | TGCAGCGTGCCGGGGGAAGGGGTAATGGAGACCCAGTACTTC | CSVPGEGVMETQYF
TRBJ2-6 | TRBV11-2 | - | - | TGTGCCAGCAGCTTAGAGGACGTCCTGACTTTC | CASSLEDVLTF
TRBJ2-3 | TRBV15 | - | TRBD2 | TGTGCCACCAGCAGAAAACCGGGACTAGCGGGCCAACACACAGATACGCAGTATTTT | CATSRKPGLAGQHTDTQYF
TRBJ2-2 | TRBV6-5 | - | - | TGTGCCAGCAGTTACTTAGGGCACGGGGAGCTGTTTTTT | CASSYLGHGELFF
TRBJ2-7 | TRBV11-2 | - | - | TGTGCCAGCAGCCTCGGGACAACCTACGAGCAGTACTTC | CASSLGTTYEQYF
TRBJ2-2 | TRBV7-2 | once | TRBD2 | TGTGCCAGCACCCAGGGGATAGCGGGAACCACCGGGGAGCTGTTTTTT | CASTQGIAGTTGELFF
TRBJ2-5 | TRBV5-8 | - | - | TGTGCCAGCAGCTCACGGACAGCACAAGAGACCCAGTACTTC | CASSSRTAQETQYF
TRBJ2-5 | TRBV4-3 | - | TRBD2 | TGCGCCAGCAGCCAAGATGCCCCCTGGGGGGGAATAGAGACCCAGTACTTC | CASSQDAPWGGIETQYF
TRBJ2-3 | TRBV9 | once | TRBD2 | TGTGCCAGCAGCGGATTTAGCGGGAGTATGCAGTATTTT | CASSGFSGSMQYF
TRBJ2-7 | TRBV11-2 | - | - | TGTGCCAGCAGCATAATCGATCCGGGCCGCAAGCAGTACTTC | CASSIIDPGRKQYF
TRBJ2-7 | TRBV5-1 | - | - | TGCGCCAGCAGCTCGGGCCGAGGACTTGCCTACGAGCAGTACTTC | CASSSGRGLAYEQYF
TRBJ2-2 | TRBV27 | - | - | TGTGCCAGCATTCGGGGTGATCACACCGGGGAGCTGTTTTTT | CASIRGDHTGELFF
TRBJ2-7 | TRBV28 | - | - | TGTGCCAGCAGTTTGGGGGTCGGAGGGAATGGGACTCCCTACGAGCAGTACTTC | CASSLGVGGNGTPYEQYF
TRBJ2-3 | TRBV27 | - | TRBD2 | TGTGCCAGCAGCGGACTAGCGGGAGTTCCAGATACGCAGTATTTT | CASSGLAGVPDTQYF
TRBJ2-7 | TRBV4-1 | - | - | TGCGCCAGCAGCCAATCGCCAGGGGGGATCTACGAGCAGTACTTC | CASSQSPGGIYEQYF
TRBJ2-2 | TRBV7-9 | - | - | TGTGCCAGCAGCCCGGGGACCGGGGAGCTGTTTTTT | CASSPGTGELFF
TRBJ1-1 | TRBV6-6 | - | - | TGTGCCAGCAGTCGGAAACTGGGTGCGAACACTGAAGCTTTCTTT | CASSRKLGANTEAFF
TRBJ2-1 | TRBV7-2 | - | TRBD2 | TGTGCCAGCAGCCCCAGCGGGAACGGGAATGAGCAGTTCTTC | CASSPSGNGNEQFF
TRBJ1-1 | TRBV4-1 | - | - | TGCGCCAGCAGCCTGGGACCCCTGAACACTGAAGCTTTCTTT | CASSLGPLNTEAFF
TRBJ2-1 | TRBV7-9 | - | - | TGTGCCAGCAGATTAGGGGTCAATGAGCAGTTCTTC | CASRLGVNEQFF
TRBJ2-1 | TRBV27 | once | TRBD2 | TGTGCCAGCAGTCCTGGGACTAGGCGGAATGAGCAGTTCTTC | CASSPGTRRNEQFF
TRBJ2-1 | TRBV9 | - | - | TGTGCCAGCAGCGTAGATTACAATGAGCAGTTCTTC | CASSVDYNEQFF
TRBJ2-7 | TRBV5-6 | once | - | TGTGCCAGCAGCTTGGGTTCCAGCTACGAGCAGTACTTC | CASSLGSSYEQYF
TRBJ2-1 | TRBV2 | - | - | TGTGCCAGCAGTGAAGGAGGGACTCGTTCCTACAATGAGCAGTTCTTC | CASSEGGTRSYNEQFF